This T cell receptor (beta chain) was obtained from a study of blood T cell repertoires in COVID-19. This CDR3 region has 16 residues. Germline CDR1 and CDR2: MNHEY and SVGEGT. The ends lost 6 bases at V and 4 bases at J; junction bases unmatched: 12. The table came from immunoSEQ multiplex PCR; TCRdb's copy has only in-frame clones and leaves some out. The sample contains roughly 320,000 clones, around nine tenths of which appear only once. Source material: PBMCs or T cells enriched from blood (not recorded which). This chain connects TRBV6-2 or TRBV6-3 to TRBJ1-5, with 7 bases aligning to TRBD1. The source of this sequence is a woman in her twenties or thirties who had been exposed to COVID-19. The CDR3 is CASSHGRGRGNQPQHF. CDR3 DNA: TGTGCCAGCAGCCACGGGAGGGGGCGAGGAAATCAGCCCCAGCATTTT.